Below are 10 T cell receptor beta chains sequenced from a single sample in a study of control samples from healthy donors and cancer patients. Measured with immunoSEQ multiplex PCR; TCRdb has only the in-frame clones, and not every one. The top ten hold approximately 2% of the sample, which has almost 90,000 clones, under 90% seen once. Sequences were obtained from blood. The receptors here all came from a woman aged 40 to 49 in good health.

This clone was observed a single time. The chain employs TRBV25-1 and TRBJ1-6, with 9 bases fitting TRBD1. The CDR3 spans 15 residues. Germline V gene data show CDR1 as MGHDK and CDR2 as SYGVNS. Unmatched junction bases numbered 7, after V lost 4 bases and J lost 9 bases. CDR3 loop: CASSAGTGGFSPLHF. For the CDR3, the DNA is TGTGCCAGCAGTGCTGGCACAGGGGGCTTTTCACCCCTCCACTTT. The whole variable domain, remainder taken from reference TRBV25-1 and TRBJ1-6, is EADIYQTPRYLVIGTGKKITLECSQTMGHDKMYWYQQDPGMELHLIHYSYGVNSTEKGDLSSESTVSRIRTEHFPLTLESARPSHTSQYLCASSAGTGGFSPLHFGNGTRLTVT.

The chain is built from TRBV3-1 (or the pseudogene TRBV3-2) and TRBJ1-3; D may be TRBD1 (6 bases). Between the trimmed V and J ends, which lost 3 bases and 2 bases, there was a span of 8 bases. The CDR3 covers 14 residues. Germline CDR1 and CDR2: LGHDT and YNNKEL (reference sequence). The CDR3 here is CASSQGAAGNTIYF. The CDR3 bases are TGTGCCAGCAGCCAGGGGGCCGCTGGAAACACCATATATTTT.

This clone occurred a few times. V and J are TRBV2 and TRBJ2-3; D not certain. The CDR3 loop spans 13 amino acids. Germline CDR1 is SNHLY and CDR2 is FYNNEI. Trimming pared 4 bases from V and 0 bases from J, leaving 5 bases between. The CDR3 nucleotides read TGTGCCAGCAGTGCTTTTAGCACAGATACGCAGTATTTT. It specifies CASSAFSTDTQYF.

This rearrangement joins TRBV15 to TRBJ2-1; TRBD2 matches 8 bases. Germline V lookup: CDR1 LNHNV, CDR2 YYDKDF (reference sequence). The J segment lost 11 bases and the V segment lost 7 bases, leaving 4 bases of the junction unmatched. This CDR3 comprises 11 residues. This chain's CDR3 is CATNREGQQFF. CDR3 bases: TGTGCCACCAACCGGGAGGGGCAGCAGTTCTTC. Using reference TRBV15 and TRBJ2-1 for the parts outside the CDR3, the full variable domain is DAMVIQNPRYQVTQFGKPVTLSCSQTLNHNVMYWYQQKSSQAPKLLFHYYDKDFNNEADTPDNFQSRRPNTSFCFLDIRSPGLGDTAMYLCATNREGQQFFGPGTRLTVL.

The CDR3 loop is CATSRGGPQDTQYF. As DNA, the CDR3 is TGTGCCACCAGTCGAGGGGGCCCTCAGGATACGCAGTATTTT. The chain joins TRBV24-1 to TRBJ2-3; TRBD1 agrees at 7 bases. This CDR3 has 14 amino acids. CDR1 is KGHDR, CDR2 SFDVKD, per germline. The V gene end was trimmed by 6 bases and the J gene end by 6 bases; junction bases not matched to a gene: 8.

The rearrangement links TRBV4-3 to TRBJ2-6; no reliable D call. CDR1 LGHNA and CDR2 YSLEER come from the germline V gene. The CDR3 sequence is 19 residues long. Trimming removed 0 bases from V and 0 bases from J, with 15 bases in between. The CDR3 DNA sequence: TGCGCCAGCAGCCAAGATCTGGGCCCTAGACGCTCTGGGGCCAACGTCCTGACTTTC. Translating gives CASSQDLGPRRSGANVLTF.

The J gene is TRBJ2-1, the V gene TRBV9; D call uncertain. The germline V gene encodes CDR1 SGDLS and CDR2 YYNGEE. The length of the CDR3 is 11 residues. Trimming pared 0 bases from V and 8 bases from J, leaving 3 bases between. The CDR3 loop reads CASSVDYEQFF. As DNA, the CDR3 is TGTGCCAGCAGCGTAGACTATGAGCAGTTCTTC.

The rearrangement uses TRBV3-1 (or the pseudogene TRBV3-2) and TRBJ1-1; possibly TRBD1 for D (5 bases). Germline V gives CDR1 LGHDT, CDR2 YNNKEL (reference sequence). V was clipped by 0 bases and J by 1 base, with 12 bases between them. The CDR3 extends over 16 amino acids. The CDR3 region has the DNA TGTGCCAGCAGCCAAGACGTCGGCAGGGCGAACACTGAAGCTTTCTTT. Protein sequence: CASSQDVGRANTEAFF.

The V and J genes are TRBV18 and TRBJ1-3; TRBD1 aligns across 7 bases. The CDR3 consists of 14 residues. Per germline, CDR1 KGHSH and CDR2 LQKENI. V lost 3 bases to trimming and J lost 4 bases; unmatched junction nucleotides: 3. The CDR3 here is CASSPGQLGNTIYF. The CDR3 DNA is TGTGCCAGCTCACCGGGACAGCTGGGAAACACCATATATTTT. Complete variable domain (other parts from reference TRBV18 and TRBJ1-3): NAGVMQNPRHLVRRRGQEARLRCSPMKGHSHVYWYRQLPEEGLKFMVYLQKENIIDESGMPKERFSAEFPKEGPSILRIQQVVRGDSAAYFCASSPGQLGNTIYFGEGSWLTVV.

As to this clone: Other DNA sequences in the sample encode the same CDR3. The V and J genes are TRBV9 and TRBJ2-6, with D tentatively TRBD2 (5 bases). Trimming stripped 2 bases from V and 0 bases from J, with 6 bases between. The CDR3 contains 15 residues. CDR1 and CDR2 from the germline V gene are SGDLS and YYNGEE. CDR3 DNA sequence: TGTGCCAGCAGCGTGGGGAGCTCTGGGGCCAACGTCCTGACTTTC. It specifies CASSVGSSGANVLTF.